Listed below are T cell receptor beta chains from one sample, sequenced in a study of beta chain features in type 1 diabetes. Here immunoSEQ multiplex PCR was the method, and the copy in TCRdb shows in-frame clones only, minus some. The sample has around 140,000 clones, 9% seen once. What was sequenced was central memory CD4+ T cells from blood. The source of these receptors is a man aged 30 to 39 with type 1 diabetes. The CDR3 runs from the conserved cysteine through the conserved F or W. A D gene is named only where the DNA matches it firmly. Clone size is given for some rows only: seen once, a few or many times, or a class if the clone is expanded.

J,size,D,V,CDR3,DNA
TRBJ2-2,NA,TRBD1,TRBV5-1,CASSSGTGNGELFF,TGCGCCAGCAGCTCCGGGACAGGGAACGGGGAGCTGTTTTTT
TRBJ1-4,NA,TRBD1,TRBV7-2,CASRPTGTEKLFF,TGTGCCAGCAGACCGACAGGGACTGAAAAACTGTTTTTT
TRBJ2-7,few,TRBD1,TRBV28,CASTQTGGWDEQYF,TGTGCCAGCACACAGACAGGGGGCTGGGACGAGCAGTACTTC
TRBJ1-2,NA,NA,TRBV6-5,CASRTRGDANYGYTF,TGTGCCAGCCGGACCAGGGGCGATGCTAACTATGGCTACACCTTC
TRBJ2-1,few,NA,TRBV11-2,CASSLAGGGGLNEQFF,TGTGCCAGCAGCTTAGCTGGTGGCGGGGGCCTCAATGAGCAGTTCTTC
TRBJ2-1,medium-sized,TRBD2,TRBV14,CASSQVPPLSAGDNEQFF,TGTGCCAGCAGCCAAGTGCCTCCCTTGAGTGCGGGAGACAATGAGCAGTTCTTC
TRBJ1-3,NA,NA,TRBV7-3,CASSAGGTIYF,TGTGCCAGCAGCGCCGGAGGCACCATATATTTT
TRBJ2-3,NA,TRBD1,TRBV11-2,CASSFGQGTQYF,TGTGCCAGCAGCTTTGGACAGGGGACGCAGTATTTT
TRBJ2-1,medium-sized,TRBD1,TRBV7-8,CASSPRDSYNEQFF,TGTGCCAGCAGCCCACGGGACAGCTACAATGAGCAGTTCTTC
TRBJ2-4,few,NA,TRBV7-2,CASSFSPGYIQYF,TGTGCCAGCAGCTTTTCGCCCGGGTACATTCAGTACTTC
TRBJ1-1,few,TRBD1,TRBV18,CASSPLTGSTEAFF,TGTGCCAGCTCACCGCTGACAGGGAGTACTGAAGCTTTCTTT
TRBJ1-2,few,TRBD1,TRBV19,CASTRQPGQGNYGYTF,TGTGCCAGCACTAGACAACCGGGACAGGGGAACTATGGCTACACCTTC
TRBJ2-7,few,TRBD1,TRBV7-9,CASSPIRGTGEQYF,TGTGCCAGCAGCCCCATTAGGGGGACAGGGGAGCAGTACTTC
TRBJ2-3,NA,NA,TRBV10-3,CAIRSRDTQYF,TGTGCCATCAGGTCCCGAGATACGCAGTATTTT
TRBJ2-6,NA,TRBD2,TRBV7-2,CASERGYSGANVLTF,TGTGCCAGCGAGCGGGGGTACTCTGGGGCCAACGTCCTGACTTTC
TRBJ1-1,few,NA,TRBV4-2,CASSQGAGFNTEAFF,TGTGCCAGCAGCCAAGGCGCAGGGTTCAACACTGAAGCTTTCTTT
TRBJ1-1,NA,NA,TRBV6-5,CASSYSRQQNTEAFF,TGTGCCAGCAGTTACTCGAGACAGCAGAACACTGAAGCTTTCTTT
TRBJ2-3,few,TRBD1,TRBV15,CATSGRDRASADTQYF,TGTGCCACCAGCGGCCGGGACAGGGCGAGTGCAGATACGCAGTATTTT
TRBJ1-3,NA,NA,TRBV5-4,CASSLIDGNTIYF,TGTGCCAGCAGCTTAATAGATGGAAACACCATATATTTT
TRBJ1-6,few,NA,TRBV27,CASSLKASYNSPLHF,TGTGCCAGCAGTTTAAAAGCCTCCTATAATTCACCCCTCCACTTT
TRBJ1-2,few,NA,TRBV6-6,CASTTRQAANYGYTF,TGTGCCAGCACGACCCGACAGGCAGCTAACTATGGCTACACCTTC
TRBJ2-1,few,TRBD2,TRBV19,CASSPPGTSGGLYNEQFF,TGTGCCAGTAGTCCTCCCGGGACTAGCGGGGGGCTTTACAATGAGCAGTTCTTC
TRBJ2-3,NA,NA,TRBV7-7,CASSLGSSPSTDTQYF,TGTGCTAGCAGCTTAGGATCAAGCCCTAGCACAGATACGCAGTATTTT
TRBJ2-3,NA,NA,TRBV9,CASSAAGTGTDTQYF,TGTGCCAGCAGCGCCGCGGGGACTGGCACAGATACGCAGTATTTT
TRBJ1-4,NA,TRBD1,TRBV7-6,CASSSGQGRVGEKLFF,TGTGCCAGCAGCTCCGGACAGGGAAGGGTTGGAGAAAAACTGTTTTTT
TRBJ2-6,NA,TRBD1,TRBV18,CASSPWGQGLSGANVLTF,TGTGCCAGCTCACCATGGGGACAGGGACTTTCTGGGGCCAACGTCCTGACTTTC
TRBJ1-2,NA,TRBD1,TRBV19,CASNSGTGTPYGYTF,TGTGCCAGTAATTCCGGGACAGGGACCCCCTATGGCTACACCTTC
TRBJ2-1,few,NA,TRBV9,CASSITTSSSYNEQFF,TGTGCCAGCAGCATCACCACGTCCAGCTCCTACAATGAGCAGTTCTTC
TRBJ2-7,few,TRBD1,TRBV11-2,CASNFKPRDRADEQYF,TGTGCCAGCAATTTTAAGCCCCGGGACAGGGCCGACGAGCAGTACTTC
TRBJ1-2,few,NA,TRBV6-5,CASSYDIYRGYTF,TGTGCCAGCAGTTACGACATCTACCGGGGCTACACCTTC
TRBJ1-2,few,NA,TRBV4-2,CASSQDNRALLKYTF,TGTGCCAGCAGCCAAGATAACAGGGCGCTGCTTAAGTACACCTTC
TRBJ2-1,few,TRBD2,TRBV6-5,CASSYSLAGAPNEQFF,TGTGCCAGCAGTTACTCCCTAGCGGGGGCACCCAATGAGCAGTTCTTC
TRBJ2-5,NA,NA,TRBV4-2,CASSLDYRETQYF,TGTGCCAGCAGCCTGGACTACCGGGAGACCCAGTACTTC
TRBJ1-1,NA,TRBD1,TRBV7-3,CASSQGQGNTEAFF,TGTGCCAGCAGCCAGGGACAGGGCAACACTGAAGCTTTCTTT
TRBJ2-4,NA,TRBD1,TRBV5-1,CASSDLQGGNIQYF,TGCGCCAGCAGCGACCTACAGGGGGGAAACATTCAGTACTTC
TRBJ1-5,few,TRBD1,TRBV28,CASSLWAGGQPQHF,TGTGCCAGCAGTTTATGGGCAGGGGGCCAGCCCCAGCATTTT
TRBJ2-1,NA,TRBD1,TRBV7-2,CASSRTGADRDEQFF,TGTGCCAGCAGCCGGACAGGGGCCGACCGTGATGAGCAGTTCTTC
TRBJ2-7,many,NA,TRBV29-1,CSVGQGTYEQYF,TGCAGCGTTGGGCAGGGAACCTACGAGCAGTACTTC
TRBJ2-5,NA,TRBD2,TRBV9,CASSFSGGFQETQYF,TGTGCCAGCAGCTTTAGCGGGGGGTTCCAAGAGACCCAGTACTTC
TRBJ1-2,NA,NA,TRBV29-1,CSVGDRNYGYTF,TGCAGCGTGGGTGACAGGAACTATGGCTACACCTTC
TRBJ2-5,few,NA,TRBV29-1,CSVYSDLLQETQYF,TGCAGCGTTTACTCCGACTTGTTACAAGAGACCCAGTACTTC
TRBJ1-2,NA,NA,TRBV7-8,CASSLSGSLLTSYTF,TGTGCCAGCAGCTTATCGGGGAGCCTCCTCACCAGCTACACCTTC
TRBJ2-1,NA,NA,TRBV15,CATRGPPLNEQFF,TGTGCCACCCGAGGGCCGCCCCTCAATGAGCAGTTCTTC
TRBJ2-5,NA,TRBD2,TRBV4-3,CASSHGTSGRETQYF,TGCGCCAGCAGCCATGGGACTAGCGGTCGGGAGACCCAGTACTTC
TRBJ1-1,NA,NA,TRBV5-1,CASSLEWLNTEAFF,TGCGCCAGCAGCTTGGAATGGCTTAACACTGAAGCTTTCTTT
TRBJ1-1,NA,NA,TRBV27,CASSSSGGTEAFF,TGTGCCAGCAGTTCGTCCGGGGGCACTGAAGCTTTCTTT
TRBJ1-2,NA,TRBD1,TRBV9,CASSTTGAYGYTF,TGTGCCAGCAGCACAACAGGGGCCTATGGCTACACCTTC
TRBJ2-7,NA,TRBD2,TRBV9,CASSVGLVNEQYF,TGTGCCAGCAGCGTGGGACTAGTAAACGAGCAGTACTTC
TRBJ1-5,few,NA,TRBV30,CACNTGWAQPQHF,TGTGCCTGCAATACAGGGTGGGCTCAGCCCCAGCATTTT
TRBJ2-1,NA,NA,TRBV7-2,CASSAYIRNEQFF,TGTGCCAGCAGCGCTTATATACGGAATGAGCAGTTCTTC